Each of the 29 T cell receptor beta chains below was sequenced from the same sample in a study of identical twins. Using its own MiXCR run on the 5' RACE reads, TCRdb lists one record per CDR3 protein. The sample carries 350,000 or so distinct CDR3 sequences, roughly an eighth recorded once. The sample also formed part of further work on yellow fever vaccine responses in identical twins.

The specimen sequenced was CD8+ T cells sorted from blood. The origin of the receptors is a woman aged 18-29 years in good health.

V and J are TRBV6-2 or TRBV6-3 and TRBJ2-2, with D possibly called TRBD1 or TRBD2 (5 bases each). The ends were cut back, 5 bases at V and 6 bases at J, with 19 bases in the middle. The length of the CDR3 is 16 residues. The germline CDR1 and CDR2 sequences are MNHEY and SVGEGT. The CDR3 is CASSPSGTSFPGELFF. In DNA, the CDR3 is TGTGCCAGCAGTCCCTCCGGGACCAGTTTCCCCGGGGAGCTGTTTTTT.

This clonotype was counted ten times or more. The chain has TRBV12-3 or TRBV12-4 and TRBJ1-5; D perhaps matches TRBD1 (6 bases). The CDR3 is 15 residues long. V lost 5 bases, J lost 1 base, and 12 bases lay in between. The CDR3 sequence: CASSTQGESNQPQHF. CDR3 in DNA: TGTGCCAGCAGTACACAGGGTGAGAGCAATCAGCCCCAGCATTTT.

This clonotype was observed a few times. V is TRBV28 and J is TRBJ2-1, with 8 nucleotides matching TRBD2. The CDR3 runs 18 residues. CDR1 is MDHEN and CDR2 is SYDVKM in the germline V gene. The V segment lost 3 bases and the J segment 3 bases; nucleotides outside the gene matches: 13. The CDR3 protein is CASSFFFEREFHYNEQFF. The CDR3 region has the DNA TGTGCCAGCAGTTTCTTCTTTGAGCGGGAGTTCCACTACAATGAGCAGTTCTTC.

This clonotype was picked up one time. The CDR3 DNA follows: TGTGCCAGCAGCTTAGCAGGGGGCATAGGCACTGAAGCTTTCTTT. It yields the protein CASSLAGGIGTEAFF. The chain combines TRBV7-6 with TRBJ1-1, with TRBD1 matching 7 bases. Germline V gene sequence: CDR1 SGHVS, CDR2 FNYEAQ. CDR3 length: 15 residues. J gave up 4 bases and V 0 bases, and 5 bases lay outside the gene matches.

J is TRBJ2-2 and V is TRBV7-2, with TRBD2 matching 8 bases. V was clipped by 5 bases and J by 5 bases; unmatched bases: 10. The CDR3 sequence is 16 residues long. Germline CDR1 reads SGHTA; CDR2 reads FQGNSA. CDR3 nucleotide sequence: TGTGCCAGCAGCCACTCAGCGGGGGTTAGGACCGGGGAGCTGTTTTTT. Protein sequence: CASSHSAGVRTGELFF. Filled out from reference TRBV7-2 and TRBJ2-2, the complete variable domain reads GAGVSQSPSNKVTEKGKDVELRCDPISGHTALYWYRQSLGQGLEFLIYFQGNSAPDKSGLPSDRFSAERTGGSVSTLTIQRTQQEDSAVYLCASSHSAGVRTGELFFGEGSRLTVL.

This clonotype was counted many times. The chain carries TRBV27 and TRBJ2-1; D is uncertain. CDR1 is MNHEY, CDR2 SMNVEV, per germline (reference sequence). With 3 bases removed from V and 8 bases from J, the gap between germline ends came to 8 bases. This CDR3 region has 12 residues. CDR3 amino acids: CASSFRGDEQFF. CDR3 in DNA: TGTGCCAGCAGTTTTCGAGGAGATGAGCAGTTCTTC.

The chain couples TRBV14 to TRBJ2-7; D is unresolved. The CDR3 loop spans 12 amino acids. V was trimmed by 4 bases and J by 1 base, leaving 5 bases between them. Germline loops: CDR1 SGHDN, CDR2 FVKESK. The chain's CDR3 is CASSPESYEQYF. The CDR3 bases are TGTGCCAGCAGCCCCGAGTCCTACGAGCAGTACTTC. The full variable domain, rest sourced from reference TRBV14 and TRBJ2-7, is EAGVTQFPSHSVIEKGQTVTLRCDPISGHDNLYWYRRVMGKEIKFLLHFVKESKQDESGMPNNRFLAERTGGTYSTLKVQPAELEDSGVYFCASSPESYEQYFGPGTRLTVT.

The table lists this clonotype with a few counts. The V call is TRBV28, the J call TRBJ2-5; D may be TRBD1 or TRBD2 (5 bases each). The germline gives CDR1 MDHEN, CDR2 SYDVKM. The V end lost 2 bases, the J end lost 0 bases, and 13 bases lay between the germline ends. The CDR3 extends over 16 amino acids. DNA for the CDR3: TGTGCCAGCAGTTTACCCGGGACGGAAGACCAAGAGACCCAGTACTTC. It yields the protein CASSLPGTEDQETQYF.

V and J are TRBV7-9 and TRBJ2-1, with TRBD2 identical over 10 bases. CDR1 and CDR2 from the germline V gene are SEHNR and FQNEAQ (reference sequence). This CDR3 contains 15 residues. The ends lost 7 bases at V and 7 bases at J; junction bases unmatched: 10. This chain's CDR3 is CASNPREREGNEQFF. CDR3 nucleotides: TGTGCCAGCAATCCCCGGGAGCGGGAGGGTAATGAGCAGTTCTTC.

The chain carries TRBV7-9 and TRBJ1-1; D unclear. V lost 4 bases and J lost 1, with 7 bases in between. The germline CDR1 and CDR2 sequences are SEHNR and FQNEAQ (reference sequence). The length of the CDR3 is 13 residues. The CDR3 reads CASSWVQNTEAFF. As DNA, the CDR3 is TGTGCCAGCAGCTGGGTCCAGAACACTGAAGCTTTCTTT.

This clonotype was seen a few times. This chain joins TRBV7-3 and TRBJ2-1, with D perhaps given as TRBD1 or TRBD2 (5 bases each). Germline values: CDR1 SGHTA, CDR2 FQGTGA. The CDR3 has 15 amino acids. V was shortened by 2 bases and J by 6 bases, with 14 bases between the two germline ends. The CDR3, as DNA: TGTGCCAGCAGCTTACACGGGACGGCAGGCAATGAGCAGTTCTTC. Protein sequence: CASSLHGTAGNEQFF.

The chain has TRBV10-2 and TRBJ2-7; unclear D gene. This CDR3 is 14 amino acids long. The ends were cut back, 2 bases at V and 4 bases at J, with 12 bases in the middle. Germline CDR1 reads WSHSY; CDR2 reads SAAADI. The CDR3 loop is CASSEGCVRYEQYF. The CDR3 DNA reads TGCGCCAGCAGTGAGGGCTGCGTCAGGTACGAGCAGTACTTC.

Ten or more counts support this clonotype. The chain is built from TRBV19 and TRBJ1-4; D perhaps matches TRBD1 (6 bases). With 4 bases removed from V and 8 bases from J, the gap between germline ends came to 11 bases. CDR1 is LNHDA, CDR2 SQIVND, per germline (reference sequence). CDR3 length: 13 residues. CDR3 nucleotides: TGTGCCAGTAGTAGGAAGGGGGGCGAAAAACTGTTTTTT. Protein product: CASSRKGGEKLFF.

The chain has TRBV29-1 and TRBJ2-5; no firm D call. Germline CDR1 and CDR2: SQVTM and ANQGSEA. There are 14 residues in the CDR3. V was cut by 1 base and J by 5 bases, with 14 bases left in between. For the CDR3, the DNA is TGCAGCGTTGAAGGGGCCGGGCGTGAGGAGACCCAGTACTTC. It yields the protein CSVEGAGREETQYF.

At least ten counts were recorded for this clonotype. The chain recombines TRBV9 with TRBJ1-1, with a weak D call TRBD1 (5 bases). This CDR3 contains 14 residues. V was pared by 4 bases and J by 0 bases, with 10 bases between. Germline CDR1 SGDLS, CDR2 YYNGEE. The CDR3, as DNA: TGTGCCAGCAGCCAGACAGCCCTGAACACTGAAGCTTTCTTT. Protein sequence: CASSQTALNTEAFF.

This clonotype turned up a few times. CDR3 coding DNA: TGTGCCAGCAGCGGCCACCCCCCGGCAGGGGATAACACCGGGGAGCTGTTTTTT. Its protein product is CASSGHPPAGDNTGELFF. V usage is TRBV7-9 and J usage is TRBJ2-2; D perhaps matches TRBD1 (6 bases). The CDR3 has 18 amino acids. CDR1 and CDR2 from the germline V gene are SEHNR and FQNEAQ (reference sequence). V lost 5 bases and J lost 2, with 21 bases in between.

In its sample, this clonotype was seen a few times. This sequence joins TRBV4-1 and TRBJ2-3; no definite D call. The V gene's germline CDR1 is MGHRA and CDR2 YSYEKL. The CDR3 covers 14 residues. Trimming pared 4 bases from V and 6 bases from J, leaving 14 bases between. CDR3 loop: CASSLRLEKDTQYF. In DNA form, the CDR3 reads TGCGCCAGCAGCCTCCGTTTGGAAAAGGATACGCAGTATTTT.

This CDR3 reads CASSLAFASSTDTQYF. CDR3 sequence (DNA): TGCGCCAGCAGCTTGGCCTTTGCCAGTAGCACAGATACGCAGTATTTT. The rearrangement links TRBV5-1 to TRBJ2-3; D is uncertain. The CDR3 has 16 residues. The V end was cut by 0 bases, the J end by 0 bases, with 11 bases between. Germline-derived CDR1 and CDR2 are SGHRS and YFSETQ.

For this clonotype: This clone may be a read error of a much larger clone one base away. The chain uses TRBV29-1 and TRBJ2-7, with D unclear. The V end lost 4 bases, the J end lost 4 bases, and 14 bases lay between the germline ends. Germline V lookup: CDR1 SQVTM, CDR2 ANQGSEA. The CDR3 is 13 residues long. CDR3 bases: TGCAGCGTTGGTGGTGGGATGGCTTACGAGCAGTACTTC. Translated, it gives CSVGGGMAYEQYF.

The V call is TRBV29-1, the J call TRBJ2-1; 16 bases are shared with TRBD2. Germline V gives CDR1 SQVTM, CDR2 ANQGSEA. The trim removed 6 bases at V and 4 bases at J, leaving 12 bases unmatched. The CDR3 extends over 18 amino acids. CDR3 residues: CSVYLGLAGGPGYNEQFF. As DNA, the CDR3 is TGCAGCGTCTACTTGGGACTAGCGGGGGGGCCAGGATACAATGAGCAGTTCTTC.

This clonotype appeared a few times. The chain couples TRBV4-1 to TRBJ2-1; 12 bases are shared with TRBD2. The J segment lost 2 bases and the V segment lost 1 base, leaving 3 bases of the junction unmatched. The germline V gene has CDR1 MGHRA and CDR2 YSYEKL. The CDR3 consists of 17 residues. For the CDR3, the DNA is TGCGCCAGCAGCCAAGGGACTAGCGGGACTCCCTACAATGAGCAGTTCTTC. Its translation is CASSQGTSGTPYNEQFF.

This CDR3 is CASARTSGGNEQFF. The CDR3 DNA reads as TGTGCCAGCGCCCGGACTAGCGGAGGCAATGAGCAGTTCTTC. The J gene is TRBJ2-1, the V gene TRBV2; 10 nucleotides agree with TRBD2. Germline-derived CDR1 and CDR2 are SNHLY and FYNNEI. The V gene end was trimmed by 8 bases and the J gene end by 6 bases; junction bases not matched to a gene: 7. This CDR3 comprises 14 residues. Full variable domain (remainder filled in from reference TRBV2 and TRBJ2-1): EPEVTQTPSHQVTQMGQEVILRCVPISNHLYFYWYRQILGQKVEFLVSFYNNEISEKSEIFDDQFSVERPDGSNFTLKIRSTKLEDSAMYFCASARTSGGNEQFFGPGTRLTVL.

This clonotype was picked up a small number of times. The gene calls are TRBV6-5 and TRBJ1-1, with D possibly matching TRBD1 (6 bases). This CDR3 is 12 amino acids long. Germline CDR1 MNHEY, CDR2 SVGAGI. Trimming shortened V by 6 bases and J by 6 bases, and 11 bases separated the two germline ends. CDR3 DNA: TGTGCCAGCAGGACTACAGGGTCTGAAGCTTTCTTT. It specifies CASRTTGSEAFF.

This clonotype was seen only a few times. CDR3 nucleotide sequence: TGTGCCAGCAGCCTTGACAGGGGAGAAGAGACCCAGTACTTC. Amino acids: CASSLDRGEETQYF. The chain employs TRBV12-3 or TRBV12-4 and TRBJ2-5; 8 nucleotides agree with TRBD1. The CDR3 sequence is 14 residues long. Trimming took 6 bases from V and 3 from J; bases not matched to a gene: 6.

V is TRBV7-9 and J is TRBJ2-7; tentatively, D is TRBD1 or TRBD2 (5 bases each). With 5 bases removed from V and 0 bases from J, the gap between germline ends came to 17 bases. CDR1 and CDR2 (germline): SEHNR, FQNEAQ (reference sequence). This CDR3 has 16 amino acids. DNA for the CDR3: TGTGCCAGCAGCACAACGGCCGGGACGAACTCCTACGAGCAGTACTTC. This codes for CASSTTAGTNSYEQYF.

This clonotype was found many times. This chain links TRBV13 with TRBJ2-1; the match to TRBD2 covers 7 bases. The trim removed 5 bases at V and 8 bases at J, leaving 6 bases unmatched. The CDR3 runs 13 residues. Germline V gives CDR1 PRHDT, CDR2 FYEKMQ (reference sequence). CDR3 amino acids: CASSHLGGYEQFF. CDR3 nucleotides: TGTGCCAGCAGCCACCTCGGGGGGTATGAGCAGTTCTTC. Full variable domain (missing parts from reference TRBV13 and TRBJ2-1): AAGVIQSPRHLIKEKRETATLKCYPIPRHDTVYWYQQGPGQDPQFLISFYEKMQSDKGSIPDRFSAQQFSDYHSELNMSSLELGDSALYFCASSHLGGYEQFFGPGTRLTVL.

The chain employs TRBV27 and TRBJ2-4; 14 bases fit TRBD2. This CDR3 comprises 19 residues. Trimming at V came to 3 bases and at J to 6 bases, leaving 13 bases not matched to a gene. Germline V CDR1 and CDR2: MNHEY, SMNVEV (reference sequence). The CDR3 loop is CASSLVPPGLAGDLNIQYF. As DNA, the CDR3 is TGTGCCAGCAGTTTGGTACCCCCGGGACTAGCGGGGGATTTAAACATTCAGTACTTC.

This clonotype was found a few times. This chain links TRBV6-2 or TRBV6-3 with TRBJ2-7; D is undetermined. Germline lookup yields CDR1 MNHEY and CDR2 SVGEGT. V lost 6 bases, J lost 4 bases, and 13 bases lay in between. The CDR3 has 13 residues. The CDR3 spells CASRNDGPYEQYV. The DNA for the CDR3 is TGTGCCAGCAGAAACGACGGACCATACGAGCAGTACGTC.

This clonotype appeared a few times. This rearrangement joins TRBV28 to TRBJ1-5; the match to TRBD1 covers 10 bases. This CDR3 has 18 residues. V shed 7 bases and J 0 bases; nucleotides not matched to a gene: 12. Germline values: CDR1 MDHEN, CDR2 SYDVKM. The CDR3 spells CASKPGQGPPYSNQPQHF. CDR3 coding DNA: TGTGCCAGCAAACCGGGACAGGGGCCTCCTTATAGCAATCAGCCCCAGCATTTT.